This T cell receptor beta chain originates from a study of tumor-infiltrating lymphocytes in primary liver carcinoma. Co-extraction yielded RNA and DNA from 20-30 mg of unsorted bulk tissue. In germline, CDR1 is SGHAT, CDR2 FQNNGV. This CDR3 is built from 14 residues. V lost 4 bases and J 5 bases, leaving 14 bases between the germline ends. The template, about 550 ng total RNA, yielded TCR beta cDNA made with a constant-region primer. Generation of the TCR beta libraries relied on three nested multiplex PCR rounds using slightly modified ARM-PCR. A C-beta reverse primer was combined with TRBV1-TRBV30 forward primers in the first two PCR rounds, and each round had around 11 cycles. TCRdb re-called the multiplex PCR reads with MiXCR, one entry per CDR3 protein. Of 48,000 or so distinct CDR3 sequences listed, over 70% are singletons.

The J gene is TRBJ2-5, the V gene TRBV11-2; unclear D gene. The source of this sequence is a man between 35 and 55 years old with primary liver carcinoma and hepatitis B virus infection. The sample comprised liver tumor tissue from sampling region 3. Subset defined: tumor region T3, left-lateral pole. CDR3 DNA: TGTGCCAGCAGCTCACTCAGGAACAGTGAGACCCAGTACTTC. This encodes CASSSLRNSETQYF.